This section outlines one T cell receptor beta chain sequence together with its context. No antigen is known for it. Per-nucleotide qualities are absent, and no much larger clonotype sits a single base away. Only healthy Caucasian donors were included. The twin cohort comprised three pairs of female monozygotic twins, all aged roughly 18 to 29 years. Positive isolation kits from Invitrogen were used to isolate the CD4+ and CD8+ T cell populations. These data belong to a study of identical twins listed by TCRdb under 2016. Regarding the complete study: To test whether fetal clonotypes persist, the study used deep sequencing on TCR alpha and beta repertoires from monozygotic twins, unrelated adults of various ages, and cord blood. To rule out contamination, replicate twin experiments were performed at different times with different library preparation protocols.

The receptor library was made with 5' RACE. The instrument was an Illumina HiSeq 2000. A universal primer binding site was added through template switching, and the final cDNA carried a unique molecular identifier so that TCR cDNA molecules could be counted accurately. First-strand cDNA for TCR alpha and beta chains was synthesized from specific primers in the conserved constant-segment region. To control for contamination, every cDNA library was double barcoded, receiving both a SMART-Mk sample barcode and Illumina barcodes. Two successive PCR steps introduced TruSeq adapter sequences along with Illumina sample barcodes. The TCR alpha and beta cDNA libraries were sequenced on the Illumina HiSeq platform using custom primers. The source study handled its data this way. Unique molecular identifiers were extracted from raw reads with MiGEC, and CDR3 positions were determined with MiXCR. Recombination models were inferred per individual with the repgenHMM and IGoR tools using an EM algorithm. The tcR package in R was used for shared clonotype analysis, with sharing normalized by the product of cloneset sizes. Out-of-frame nonproductive sequences were analyzed to study raw recombination free of thymic and clonal selection effects. In TCRdb, the public reads were trimmed at Q25 with fastp and aligned with MiXCR, with productive beta chains retained. Rows merge per CDR3 protein into single entries with the most common DNA and genes. The V and J calls shown here were made by TCRdb, not taken from the authors' results. The sample yields approximately 530,000 distinct CDR3 sequences; around 20% were counted once. The ten largest clones represent approximately 0.52% of the sample.

Including the terminal cysteine and phenylalanine, the CDR3 comprises 13 residues. Solely the CDR3 DNA is kept, with 39 bases framed from the first base. V has 7 bases trimmed and J has 4 bases trimmed; junction bases matching no gene number 3. The germline V gene provides CDR1 MNHEY and CDR2 SVGEGT. The study at large found these results: Because the same donors could not be followed over many years, the conclusions relied on cross-sectional statistical analysis. Abundant cord blood beta clonotypes carried fewer insertions; young adult naive repertoires showed a weaker similar trend, while memory repertoires showed none. Compared with coincidental sharing between unrelated individuals, an excess of low generation-probability sequences was observed among out-of-frame TCR alpha sequences shared between twins. The excess sharing between twins in beta out-of-frame sequences was weaker because fewer shared sequences reduced the signal-to-noise ratio. In monozygotic twins, out-of-frame TCR alpha sharing was systematically underestimated by recombination models, although the models agreed with sharing between unrelated individuals. Zero-insertion analyses could be partly confounded by invariant T cells such as MAIT and iNKT, although diverse VJ usage argued against such confounding for most clonotypes.

These same records also appear under a second study, on yellow fever vaccine responses in identical twins. Looking at the second paper: The authors reported that the T cell response to vaccination in identical twins appeared partly convergent and partly personalized. Focusing on identical twins, the study followed the T cell clones that responded to the vaccine, and did so with precision.

The chain links TRBV6-2 or TRBV6-3 with TRBJ1-5; 8 of the junction bases match TRBD1. The material sequenced was CD4+ T cells sorted from blood. The clonotype comes from a woman aged 18-35 years in good health. The DNA sequence reads TGTGCCAGCACCGGACAGGGAAATCAGCCCCAGCATTTT. It codes for CASTGQGNQPQHF.